This T cell receptor (beta chain) was obtained from a study of blood T cell repertoires in COVID-19. Participant reports of clinical history set cohort assignment. Profiling relied on immunoSEQ multiplex PCR, and the TCRdb table lists in-frame clones only, not all of them. The table records some 300,000 clones, roughly nine tenths of them present only once. With 1 base removed from V and 2 bases from J, the gap between germline ends came to 10 bases. Germline-derived CDR1 and CDR2 are LGHNA and YSLEER. The CDR3 has 15 amino acids. The origin of this receptor is a woman aged 25 to 45 who had been exposed to COVID-19. This sequence joins TRBV4-3 and TRBJ2-3, with a possible D match to TRBD1 (6 bases). The specimen was PBMCs or T cells enriched from blood (not recorded which). The CDR3 loop is CASSQGRTDTDTQYF. CDR3 nucleotide sequence: TGCGCCAGCAGCCAAGGCAGGACAGACACAGATACGCAGTATTTT.